The rows below give T cell receptor beta chains drawn from one sample of a study of long-term antiretroviral therapy in people with HIV. The protocol was immunoSEQ multiplex PCR, while the TCRdb copy is restricted to in-frame clones and leaves out a portion. The sample lists 25,000 to 35,000 clones, 82% occurring once. Material: unsorted PBMCs, obtained 2.9 years after starting antiretroviral therapy. The receptors derive from a man aged 45-65 years with HIV. Both conserved end residues are trimmed from each CDR3.

TRBJ2-7 TRBV28 ASTSGTYTYEQY
TRBJ1-1 TRBV18 ASSPRTGSNLMNTEAF
TRBJ2-1 TRBV4-1 ASSQDALPLSSYNEQF
TRBJ2-2 TRBV9 ASSTDPGELF
TRBJ1-1 TRBV19 ASTRHGIDGTEAF
TRBJ1-2 TRBV11-2 ASSLGRGRRKWYGYT
TRBJ2-7 TRBV28 ASSSRGWARNEQY
TRBJ1-2 TRBV4-1 ASSQDPDRPYGYT
TRBJ2-1 TRBV19 ASTLSGGPYNEQF
TRBJ1-1 TRBV28 ASGGEHTEAF
TRBJ2-5 TRBV15 ATSRDIPPQY
TRBJ1-3 TRBV11-2 ASSHAGKLRYGNTIY
TRBJ1-2 TRBV19 ASRRQEDGYT
TRBJ2-1 TRBV27 ASSLLTWDSQSNEQF
TRBJ1-3 TRBV28 ASSPEAYSGNTIY
TRBJ2-7 TRBV21-1 ASLGPTPTYEQY
TRBJ2-5 TRBV7-3 ASSLSGFRETQY
TRBJ1-1 TRBV4-1 ASSQDIVRNTEAF
TRBJ1-1 TRBV4-3 ASSQVLYTGTGGTEAF
TRBJ2-7 TRBV19 ASSSGLLSYEQY
TRBJ2-7 TRBV19 ASSNGTGALRGFYEQY
TRBJ2-7 TRBV2 ASSRTGDSSYEQY
TRBJ1-1 TRBV11-3 ASSSEPGFEAF
TRBJ2-2 TRBV7-2 ASSPYLGVGELF
TRBJ1-5 TRBV5-6 ASSLGGGRQPQH
TRBJ1-1 TRBV2 ASRGGGTWEAF
TRBJ2-1 TRBV11-3 ASTQSGWNEQF
TRBJ1-1 TRBV18 ASSDVGGGTEAF
TRBJ2-3 TRBV28 ASSLDSGGTDTQY
TRBJ2-4 TRBV4-2 ASSQDEGTSGKNIQY
TRBJ1-1 TRBV7-2 ASSFWDRGPRNTEAF
TRBJ2-7 TRBV7-7 ASSSRTGNEQY
TRBJ2-1 TRBV5-5 ASSPQDLENGEEQF
TRBJ2-3 TRBV10-3 AIKDPSLLDTQY
TRBJ2-5 TRBV18 ASSPRAGRVQETQY
TRBJ1-1 TRBV7-2 ASSRRGDTEAF
TRBJ1-6 TRBV6-5 ASSVGQGVSPLH
TRBJ2-7 TRBV9 ASSVEQGSYEQY
TRBJ2-7 TRBV20-1 SASGTDEQY
TRBJ1-1 TRBV4-1 ASSQDPRRTEAF
TRBJ1-1 TRBV7-8 ASSSRTGDTEAF
TRBJ1-6 TRBV2 ASSEPLDRAFNSPLH
TRBJ1-4 TRBV5-1 ASSPLGQGALF
TRBJ2-7 TRBV7-6 ASSLGTGAFYEQY
TRBJ1-2 TRBV19 ASTDTGHGRLYGYT
TRBJ1-2 TRBV30 AWSRSYGYT
TRBJ2-7 TRBV13 ASSYPGIYEQY
TRBJ1-1 TRBV5-1 ASSLNTEAF
TRBJ1-1 TRBV5-1 ASSPEGGTNTEAF
TRBJ1-2 TRBV15 ATSRAQTGEGGYT
TRBJ1-6 TRBV21-1 ASSKDTDNNSPLH
TRBJ2-5 TRBV6-1 ASSEAWVVGQETQY
TRBJ1-2 TRBV5-6 ASSKGGGANYGYT